This TCR beta chain was identified in a study of shared clonotypes between healthy human individuals. Germline CDR1 and CDR2: ENHRY and SYGVKD. This CDR3 region has 12 residues. The V and J ends lost 2 bases and 6 bases respectively, with 7 bases between them. Produced via immunoSEQ multiplex PCR; TCRdb's table is partial and in-frame only. In the table there are roughly 2,300,000 clones, roughly 92% of which are singletons. What was sequenced was naive CD4+ T cells from PBMCs. Subset meaning: CD45RA+ positively selected. The chain has TRBV10-3 and TRBJ1-2, with D uncertain. The clonotype originates from a man younger than 35 in good health. Some clones in this sample may be carry-over from other donors' samples. The CDR3 DNA follows: TGTGCCATCAGTGAGGCGCCCAATGGCTACACCTTC. Amino acids: CAISEAPNGYTF.